This T cell receptor beta chain was found in a study of vaccination effects on CD4 cells after COVID-19. As for the study in general: Participants each got two BNT162b2 or mRNA-1273 vaccine doses.

Points on this clone: No antigen is known for it.

Germline assignment: CDR1 SEHNR and CDR2 FQNEAQ (reference sequence). The CDR3 covers 17 residues. The V gene end was trimmed by 4 bases and the J gene end by 1 base; junction bases not matched to a gene: 11. Assay used: immunoSEQ multiplex PCR; TCRdb lists only in-frame clones, some missing. This table has approximately 37,000 clones, around two thirds appearing once. CD4+ T cells specific for antigen were expanded with viral peptide pools by the ViraFEST assay before sequencing. Culturing for around eleven days preceded CD4+ T cell isolation. This person's SARS-CoV-2 infection, confirmed by PCR, occurred between March and December 2020. In culture with 10 IU/ml IL-2 and 8 to 10 ug/ml peptides, PBMC were grown at a few million per well. IL-2 medium supplanted half the medium on days 3 and 7.

The sequenced sample was CD4+ T cells from PBMCs cultured with a peptide pool, obtained before COVID-19 vaccination. This sequence was found in a human donor who had a prior SARS-CoV-2 infection. The rearrangement uses TRBV7-9 and TRBJ1-1; the match to TRBD1 covers 8 bases. Written as DNA, the CDR3 is TGTGCCAGCAGCTGGGGGGCAGGGGGCGTCAAGAACACTGAAGCTTTCTTT. It translates to CASSWGAGGVKNTEAFF. Based on the CDR3 plus reference TRBV7-9 and TRBJ1-1, the full variable domain is DTGVSQNPRHKITKRGQNVTFRCDPISEHNRLYWYRQTLGQGPEFLTYFQNEAQLEKSRLLSDRFSAERPKGSFSTLEIQRTEQGDSAMYLCASSWGAGGVKNTEAFFGQGTRLTVV.